Presented here are 26 T cell receptor beta chains from one specimen sequenced in a study of human T cells and chemical hapten exposure. Time point denoted: patch test 1, 2 weeks after DPC sensitization. Treatment described: therapeutic diphenylcyclopropenone sensitization with weekly scalp DPC. TCRdb redid the calling of the RACE reads with MiXCR, one entry per CDR3 protein. The sample shows about 360,000 distinct CDR3 sequences, about 7% of them seen only once. The sample here was whole blood, taken in connection with sensitization to the hapten diphenylcyclopropenone (DPC). These receptors came from a young woman with alopecia areata. Some clones in this sample may be carry-over from other donors' samples.

This clonotype was seen ten or more times. This chain uses TRBV28 with TRBJ2-7; D could derive from TRBD1 or TRBD2 (5 bases each). Germline V gene sequence: CDR1 MDHEN, CDR2 SYDVKM. This CDR3 comprises 14 residues. Trimming removed 2 bases from V and 5 bases from J, with 13 bases in between. The CDR3 reads CASSLGDLGNEQYF. CDR3 coding DNA: TGTGCCAGCAGTTTAGGGGACCTCGGGAACGAGCAGTACTTC.

V usage is TRBV7-2 and J usage is TRBJ2-2; D ambiguous. Germline CDR1 is SGHTA and CDR2 is FQGNSA. CDR3 length equals 15 residues. The V end lost 5 bases, the J end lost 1 base, and 11 bases lay between the germline ends. The CDR3 bases are TGTGCCAGCAGCCGCCGGGCAGGGAACACCGGGGAGCTGTTTTTT. Translating gives CASSRRAGNTGELFF.

The table lists this clonotype with many counts. The V gene is TRBV20-1, the J gene TRBJ2-7, with a possible D match to TRBD1 (6 bases). Germline V gene data show CDR1 as DFQATT and CDR2 as SNEGSKA (reference sequence). The V gene lost 0 bases and the J gene lost 10 bases, with 22 bases spanning the gap. This CDR3 comprises 15 residues. The CDR3 DNA reads as TGCAGTGCTAGAGATCCTAGGACAGCGTTCAGGGAACAGTACTTC. Translated: CSARDPRTAFREQYF.

The chain couples TRBV6-4 to TRBJ1-1; TRBD1 matches at 12 bases. CDR3 length equals 15 residues. From germline, CDR1 is MRHNA and CDR2 SNTAGT. Germline trimming cut 4 bases from V and 2 bases from J; bases unmatched to any gene: 2. The CDR3 here is CASSVGTGGNTEAFF. The CDR3 nucleotides read TGTGCCAGCAGTGTTGGGACAGGGGGCAACACTGAAGCTTTCTTT.

This clonotype was detected ten times or more. The chain uses TRBV6-5 and TRBJ2-3; 8 bases are a match to TRBD2. Germline-derived CDR1 and CDR2 are MNHEY and SVGAGI. Trimming took 6 bases from V and 4 from J; bases not matched to a gene: 12. The CDR3 sequence is 16 residues long. CDR3 nucleotide sequence: TGTGCCAGCAGCAAGGACGGGGGGGCCGCCGCAGATACGCAGTATTTT. Translation: CASSKDGGAAADTQYF.

The chain joins TRBV6-6 to TRBJ1-2; D remains unclear. Germline CDR1 is MNHNY and CDR2 is SVGAGI (reference sequence). This CDR3 contains 14 residues. The V end lost 5 bases, the J end lost 3 bases, and 13 bases lay between the germline ends. CDR3 sequence reads: CASSAQDAYYGYTF. CDR3 in DNA: TGTGCCAGCAGTGCCCAAGACGCCTACTATGGCTACACCTTC.

This clonotype was detected ten times or more. The chain combines TRBV7-9 with TRBJ2-7; no reliable D call. The CDR3 runs 12 residues. The germline V gene encodes CDR1 SEHNR and CDR2 FQNEAQ (reference sequence). V lost 1 base, J lost 7 bases, and 8 bases lay in between. The CDR3 loop is CASSLVSDEQYF. CDR3 DNA: TGTGCCAGCAGCTTAGTATCAGATGAGCAGTACTTC.

The gene calls are TRBV6-5 and TRBJ1-5; no firm D call. Trimming cost V 6 bases and J 0 bases, with 9 bases left between them. The CDR3 is 14 residues long. Germline V gene lookup returns CDR1 MNHEY and CDR2 SVGAGI. The CDR3 sequence is CASSLSHSNQPQHF. CDR3 DNA: TGTGCCAGCAGCCTAAGTCATAGCAATCAGCCCCAGCATTTT.

The gene calls are TRBV6-6 and TRBJ1-2, with TRBD1 identical over 9 bases. The V gene's germline CDR1 is MNHNY and CDR2 SVGAGI (reference sequence). The CDR3 is 14 amino acids. Germline trimming cut 4 bases from V and 7 bases from J; bases unmatched to any gene: 7. The CDR3 region has the DNA TGTGCCAGCAGTTTCCCACAGGGGGCAGGTGGCTACACCTTC. Translation: CASSFPQGAGGYTF.

V gene TRBV6-5 combines with J gene TRBJ1-4, with no clear D. Per germline, CDR1 MNHEY and CDR2 SVGAGI. CDR3 length: 13 amino acids. The ends were cut back, 3 bases at V and 5 bases at J, with 7 bases in the middle. The CDR3 nucleotides are TGTGCCAGCAGTTATCGCAGGAATGAAAAACTGTTTTTT. Amino acid sequence: CASSYRRNEKLFF.

This clonotype was detected a few times. The V and J genes are TRBV4-3 and TRBJ1-3; D gene unclear. The CDR3 contains 15 residues. Trimming left V 2 bases short and J 0 bases short, with 8 bases between. Germline assignment: CDR1 LGHNA and CDR2 YSLEER. CDR3 loop: CASSQTVGSGNTIYF. In nucleotides, the CDR3 is TGCGCCAGCAGCCAAACGGTTGGCTCTGGAAACACCATATATTTT.

Note on this clonotype: An end of the junction does not agree with germline; a read error may underlie this. The rearrangement joins TRBV5-1 to TRBJ1-3; D is undetermined. This CDR3 is built from 14 residues. The germline CDR1 and CDR2 sequences are SGHRS and YFSETQ. The CDR3 region has the DNA TGCGCCAGCAGCTTGGCGGATGCTGGCAACACCATATATTTT. The encoded protein is CASSLADAGNTIYF.

This clonotype was found a few times. This sequence joins TRBV4-1 and TRBJ1-1; perhaps TRBD1 as D (5 bases). Per the germline V gene, CDR1 is MGHRA and CDR2 is YSYEKL. V lost 2 bases and J lost 5, with 12 bases in between. CDR3 length equals 14 residues. Written as DNA, the CDR3 is TGCGCCAGCAGCCAAAACCCAGGGAGGACTGAAGCTTTCTTT. This translates into CASSQNPGRTEAFF.

This clonotype was counted a few times. This sequence joins TRBV20-1 and TRBJ1-6; no firm D call. The CDR3 has 14 amino acids. V was trimmed by 2 bases and J by 1 base, leaving 6 bases between them. The germline CDR1 and CDR2 sequences are DFQATT and SNEGSKA (reference sequence). CDR3 in DNA: TGCAGTGCTAGACCTGGGTCCTATAATTCACCCCTCCACTTT. It is translated as CSARPGSYNSPLHF.

This clonotype was detected many times. V and J are TRBV7-2 and TRBJ2-5; D is perhaps TRBD1 (5 bases). V lost 5 bases and J 2 bases, leaving 9 bases between the germline ends. Germline CDR1 SGHTA, CDR2 FQGNSA. The CDR3 covers 13 residues. The CDR3 nucleotides are TGTGCCAGCAGCCGACAGTTTCAAGAGACCCAGTACTTC. This gives the protein CASSRQFQETQYF.

The table lists this clonotype with many counts. V and J are TRBV12-3 or TRBV12-4 and TRBJ2-1; TRBD2 matches at 10 bases. This CDR3 comprises 19 residues. The V gene end was trimmed by 8 bases and the J gene end by 0 bases; junction bases not matched to a gene: 16. The chain's CDR3 is CASLRSGGSKRSSYNEQFF. The CDR3 region has the DNA TGTGCCAGCCTGCGTAGCGGGGGGTCGAAACGGAGCTCCTACAATGAGCAGTTCTTC.

CDR3 nucleotides: TGTGCCAGCAGTGAAAGGGAAAAACTGTTTTTT. Protein product: CASSEREKLFF. This chain uses TRBV28 with TRBJ1-4; D ambiguous. This CDR3 has 11 residues. Trimming shortened V by 5 bases and J by 8 bases, and 6 bases separated the two germline ends. Germline assignment: CDR1 MDHEN and CDR2 SYDVKM.

This clonotype has just a few counts. V usage is TRBV2 and J usage is TRBJ1-2, with 10 bases identical to TRBD1. The germline gives CDR1 SNHLY, CDR2 FYNNEI. With 11 bases clipped from V and 3 bases from J, the junction kept 6 bases outside the gene matches. The CDR3 spans 13 residues. The CDR3 is CAGGTGVDYGYTF. The DNA of the CDR3 is TGTGCCGGGGGGACAGGGGTCGACTATGGCTACACCTTC.

This clonotype came up a few times. The J gene is TRBJ2-7, the V gene TRBV10-3; D not certain. Trimming shortened V by 10 bases and J by 7 bases, and 11 bases separated the two germline ends. This CDR3 region has 10 residues. Germline V gene lookup returns CDR1 ENHRY and CDR2 SYGVKD. Here the CDR3 DNA reads TGTGCCACCGCAGATGAGGAGCAGTACTTC. The encoded protein is CATADEEQYF.

The table lists this clonotype with a few counts. This sequence joins TRBV6-1 and TRBJ2-2; D is unresolved. Germline V gene lookup returns CDR1 MNHNS and CDR2 SASEGT. This CDR3 is 15 amino acids long. V was trimmed by 1 base and J by 3 bases, leaving 9 bases between them. CDR3 in amino acids: CASSEGTKYTGELFF. The CDR3 nucleotides are TGTGCCAGCAGTGAAGGTACCAAGTACACCGGGGAGCTGTTTTTT.

This clonotype was detected ten times or more. The rearrangement links TRBV18 to TRBJ2-4; 7 nucleotides agree with TRBD2. CDR1 is KGHSH and CDR2 is LQKENI in the germline V gene. Trimming took 8 bases from V and 9 from J; bases not matched to a gene: 10. The CDR3 consists of 13 residues. The CDR3 bases are TGTGCCAGCCACGGGCCGGGAGGTGGCATTCAGTACTTC. Translation: CASHGPGGGIQYF.

This clonotype was seen many times. V usage is TRBV29-1 and J usage is TRBJ2-3, with unresolved D. Germline V gene data show CDR1 as SQVTM and CDR2 as ANQGSEA. With 7 bases removed from V and 6 bases from J, the gap between germline ends came to 11 bases. CDR3 size: 11 residues. CDR3 protein: CSAVLLDTQYF. In DNA form, the CDR3 reads TGCAGCGCGGTACTCCTGGATACGCAGTATTTT.

This clonotype occurred many times. The chain carries TRBV7-2 and TRBJ2-1; D is perhaps TRBD1 or TRBD2 (5 bases each). Trimming took 5 bases from V and 2 from J, leaving 16 bases between them. Per germline, CDR1 SGHTA and CDR2 FQGNSA. This CDR3 region has 16 residues. CDR3 in amino acids: CASSPRRGVTYNEQFF. As DNA, the CDR3 is TGTGCCAGCAGCCCAAGACGAGGGGTGACCTACAATGAGCAGTTCTTC. Full variable domain (outside the CDR3, taken from reference TRBV7-2 and TRBJ2-1): GAGVSQSPSNKVTEKGKDVELRCDPISGHTALYWYRQSLGQGLEFLIYFQGNSAPDKSGLPSDRFSAERTGGSVSTLTIQRTQQEDSAVYLCASSPRRGVTYNEQFFGPGTRLTVL.

This clonotype was observed many times. The genes are TRBV5-1 and TRBJ2-7, with a tentative D call TRBD2 (6 bases). Germline assignment: CDR1 SGHRS and CDR2 YFSETQ. The V end was cut by 7 bases, the J end by 6 bases, with 29 bases between. This CDR3 is 17 amino acids long. As DNA, the CDR3 is TGCGCCAGCGGGCCCCTAAAGGGAGGCCCACTGGAAGGCGAGCAGTACTTC. This gives the protein CASGPLKGGPLEGEQYF.

The chain carries TRBV9 and TRBJ1-1; 7 nucleotides align to TRBD1. Germline values: CDR1 SGDLS, CDR2 YYNGEE. CDR3 length: 15 amino acids. With V trimmed by 3 bases and J by 2 bases, 7 bases remained unmatched. The CDR3 DNA reads TGTGCCAGCAGCGCGCAGACAGGGCTAAACACTGAAGCTTTCTTT. As protein: CASSAQTGLNTEAFF.

The chain employs TRBV9 and TRBJ1-3; the D is unclear. V lost 0 bases and J lost 3, with 4 bases in between. The CDR3 consists of 13 residues. Germline V gene lookup returns CDR1 SGDLS and CDR2 YYNGEE. CDR3 DNA sequence: TGTGCCAGCAGCGTAGAAGATGGAAACACCATATATTTT. Encoded protein: CASSVEDGNTIYF.